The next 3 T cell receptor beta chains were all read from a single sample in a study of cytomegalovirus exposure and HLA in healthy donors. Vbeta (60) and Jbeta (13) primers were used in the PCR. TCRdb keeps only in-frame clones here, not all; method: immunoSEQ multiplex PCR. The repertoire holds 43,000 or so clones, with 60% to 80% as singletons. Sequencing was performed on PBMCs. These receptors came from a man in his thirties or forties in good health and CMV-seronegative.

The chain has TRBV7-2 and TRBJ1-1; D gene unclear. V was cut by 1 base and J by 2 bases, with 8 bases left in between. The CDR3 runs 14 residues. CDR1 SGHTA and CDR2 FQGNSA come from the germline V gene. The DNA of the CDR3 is TGTGCCAGCAGCTTAGTCCAGGTAAACACTGAAGCTTTCTTT. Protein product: CASSLVQVNTEAFF.

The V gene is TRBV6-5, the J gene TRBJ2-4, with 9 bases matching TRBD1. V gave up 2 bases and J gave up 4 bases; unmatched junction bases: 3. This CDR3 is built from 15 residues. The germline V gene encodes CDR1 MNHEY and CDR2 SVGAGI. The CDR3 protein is CASSYVGQGKNIQYF. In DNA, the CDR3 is TGTGCCAGCAGTTACGTGGGACAGGGTAAAAACATTCAGTACTTC.

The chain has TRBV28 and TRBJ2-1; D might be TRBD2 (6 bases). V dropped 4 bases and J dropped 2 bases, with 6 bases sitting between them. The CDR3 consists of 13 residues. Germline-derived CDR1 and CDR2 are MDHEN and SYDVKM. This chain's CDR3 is CASSSGAYNEQFF. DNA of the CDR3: TGTGCCAGCAGTTCGGGGGCCTACAATGAGCAGTTCTTC.